The rows below give T cell receptor beta chains drawn from one sample of a study of blood T cells in healthy people across ages. TCRdb used MiXCR to reprocess the 5' RACE reads, holding one entry per CDR3 protein. The sample contains approximately 960,000 distinct CDR3 sequences, roughly 28% of which appear only once. The same specimen was also included in a second study, on T cells of mothers and their children.

The sequencing sample was made of blood. The source of these receptors is a woman aged 35 to 49 in good health. The conserved cysteine and the conserved F or W are not part of the CDR3 here.

J: TRBJ1-1
V: TRBV5-1
CDR3: ASSLYVGNTEAF

J: TRBJ2-1
V: TRBV3-1
CDR3: ASSLPGSGKGNEQF

J: TRBJ2-7
V: TRBV9
CDR3: ASSVGQGYAGYEQY

J: TRBJ1-2
V: TRBV5-8
CDR3: ASSRGGQGRNGYT

J: TRBJ2-7
V: TRBV11-3
CDR3: ASSLTGQFEQY

J: TRBJ1-4
V: TRBV12-3/TRBV12-4
CDR3: ASSLSPGPNEKLF

J: TRBJ1-6
V: TRBV5-1
CDR3: ASSPRTPNSPLH

J: TRBJ1-2
V: TRBV5-6
CDR3: ASSLWGRGLTNYGYT

J: TRBJ2-5
V: TRBV7-2
CDR3: ASSRTSGGQETQY

J: TRBJ2-1
V: TRBV7-9
CDR3: ASSPRLARNNEQF

J: TRBJ2-1
V: TRBV4-1
CDR3: ASSQDMTPGHEQF

J: TRBJ1-5
V: TRBV15
CDR3: ATSRGPSGGRYSNQPQH

J: TRBJ2-5
V: TRBV7-8
CDR3: ASSSGRQGQETQY

J: TRBJ2-3
V: TRBV18
CDR3: ASSRTGLAVLTDTQY

J: TRBJ1-1
V: TRBV7-9
CDR3: ASSLYRGVETEAF

J: TRBJ1-6
V: TRBV7-2
CDR3: ASKAAWGNSPLH